The TCR beta chain described here comes from a study of cytomegalovirus exposure and HLA in healthy donors. For the study at large: Among about 179 million T cells, an earlier analysis found about 100 million unique TCR beta sequences.

PCR employed 60 Vbeta and 13 Jbeta primers. TCRdb's copy holds only in-frame clones and misses some; the assay was immunoSEQ multiplex PCR. The data hold about 140,000 clones, with 65% to 80% observed a single time. General observations from the study: Trimming of TCR beta V- and J-genes showed a link, identified in a later analysis, to a missense DCLRE1C variant. According to reports, the classifier identified cytomegalovirus status with high specificity and sensitivity.

CDR1 is SGHKS and CDR2 is YYEKEE in the germline V gene (reference sequence). Trimming left V 4 bases short and J 1 base short, with 14 bases between. This CDR3 has 15 residues. This clone was seen a few times. What it binds is unknown. Sample: PBMCs. The chain uses TRBV5-5 and TRBJ1-1; a weak D match, TRBD1 (5 bases). This TCR was recovered from a man aged 35 to 55 in good health and CMV-seronegative. CDR3 protein: CASSPIGGENTEAFF. The DNA of the CDR3 is TGTGCCAGCAGCCCGATAGGAGGGGAGAACACTGAAGCTTTCTTT.